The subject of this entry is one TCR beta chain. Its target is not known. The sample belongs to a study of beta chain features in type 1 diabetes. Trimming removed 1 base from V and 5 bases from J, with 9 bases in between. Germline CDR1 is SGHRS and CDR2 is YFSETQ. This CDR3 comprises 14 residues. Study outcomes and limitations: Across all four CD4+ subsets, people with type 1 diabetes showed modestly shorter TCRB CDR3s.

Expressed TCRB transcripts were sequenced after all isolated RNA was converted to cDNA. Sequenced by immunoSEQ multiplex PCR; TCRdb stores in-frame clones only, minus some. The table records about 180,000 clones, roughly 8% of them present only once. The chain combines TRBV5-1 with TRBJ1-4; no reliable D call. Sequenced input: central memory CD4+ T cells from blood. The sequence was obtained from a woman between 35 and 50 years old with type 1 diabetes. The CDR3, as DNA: TGCGCCAGCAGCTTGAGACTCGGGAATGAAAAACTGTTTTTT. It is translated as CASSLRLGNEKLFF.